One and the same sample provided the 20 T cell receptor beta chains below, sequenced in a study of T cell responses to AZD1222 COVID-19 vaccine (dated by TCRdb to the early 2020s). The time point label corresponds to: about 28 days (+/-7) after the second vaccine dose. Library construction relied on the immunoSEQ multiplex PCR assay. As stored in TCRdb, this immuneACCESS dataset retains in-frame rearrangements with V and J assigned. A fraction of the clones does not appear; measured against another copy, unresolved V genes explain less than half of the discrepancy, and the remainder lacks a known reason. The sample table records 70,000 to 95,000 clones; roughly nine tenths of these occur just once. The ten largest clones capture roughly 1.4% of the sample. The sample was peripheral blood, taken 28 days after the second AZD1222 dose. These receptors all stem from an adult who received the AZD1222 COVID-19 vaccine.

The chain is built from TRBV24-1 and TRBJ1-1; D is ambiguous. Trimming cost V 3 bases and J 7 bases, with 11 bases left between them. Germline V CDR1 and CDR2: KGHDR, SFDVKD. This CDR3 region has 13 residues. The CDR3 DNA sequence: TGTGCCACCAGTGATACAAAGCGGGGTGAAGCTTTCTTT. It is translated as CATSDTKRGEAFF.

This sequence joins TRBV6-5 and TRBJ2-1, with D perhaps matching TRBD1 (6 bases). In germline, CDR1 is MNHEY, CDR2 SVGAGI. The CDR3 length is 14 residues. V shed 6 bases and J shed 3 bases, with 12 bases lying between them. The CDR3 reads CASRRQAIYNEQFF. DNA of the CDR3: TGTGCCAGCAGACGACAGGCCATCTACAATGAGCAGTTCTTC.

This sequence joins TRBV3-1 (or the pseudogene TRBV3-2) and TRBJ1-1; no clear D gene. This CDR3 spans 16 amino acids. V was trimmed by 4 bases and J by 1 base, leaving 16 bases between them. Germline CDR1 is LGHDT and CDR2 is YNNKEL (reference sequence). In DNA form, the CDR3 reads TGTGCCAGCAGCCGGGATTTCCCTTATAGGAACACTGAAGCTTTCTTT. Encoded protein: CASSRDFPYRNTEAFF.

This clone was seen only once. The V and J genes are TRBV5-1 and TRBJ2-3, with D tentatively TRBD2 (6 bases). From germline, CDR1 is SGHRS and CDR2 YFSETQ. The CDR3 sequence is 15 residues long. V was clipped by 6 bases and J by 2 bases, with 16 bases between them. The CDR3 sequence is CASTPGAGPTDTQYF. CDR3 bases: TGCGCCAGCACCCCGGGAGCGGGCCCCACAGATACGCAGTATTTT.

The CDR3 DNA is TGTGCCTGGACCGGGTCCGGAAACACCATATATTTT. Encoded protein: CAWTGSGNTIYF. V and J are TRBV30 and TRBJ1-3; D not certain. Deletions cut 4 bases from V and 4 bases from J, with 8 bases between. This CDR3 is 12 amino acids long. In germline, CDR1 is GTSNPN, CDR2 SVGIG (reference sequence).

The chain is built from TRBV6-5 and TRBJ1-1; no clear D. Germline CDR1 and CDR2: MNHEY and SVGAGI. The CDR3 is 15 amino acids. The V end lost 7 bases, the J end lost 0 bases, and 15 bases lay between the germline ends. Here the CDR3 reads CASTQTRPLNTEAFF. CDR3 sequence (DNA): TGTGCCAGCACTCAGACAAGGCCTTTGAACACTGAAGCTTTCTTT.

The chain carries TRBV10-3 and TRBJ2-7; D ambiguous. Germline V gene lookup returns CDR1 ENHRY and CDR2 SYGVKD. This CDR3 has 12 amino acids. Trimming took off 11 bases at V and 5 bases at J, with 16 bases between the two ends. The chain's CDR3 is CASAWGVDEQYF. CDR3 sequence (DNA): TGTGCCTCTGCCTGGGGTGTCGACGAGCAGTACTTC.

The V gene is TRBV27, the J gene TRBJ2-7; 7 bases align to TRBD1. There are 17 residues in the CDR3. J was trimmed by 3 bases and V by 4 bases; bases with no gene match: 15. In germline, CDR1 is MNHEY, CDR2 SMNVEV (reference sequence). CDR3 sequence (DNA): TGTGCCAGCAGTTACGGGACAGACCATTCCCTAATCTACGAGCAGTACTTC. This gives the protein CASSYGTDHSLIYEQYF.

The chain couples TRBV18 to TRBJ1-2, with 9 bases identical to TRBD1. The length of the CDR3 is 16 residues. Trimming took 4 bases from V and 5 from J; bases not matched to a gene: 11. CDR1 and CDR2 from the germline V gene are KGHSH and LQKENI. CDR3 residues: CASSLFGDGQGYGYTF. The CDR3 coding sequence is TGTGCCAGCTCACTGTTTGGAGACGGACAGGGGTATGGCTACACCTTC.

To note about this clone: One end of the junction does not line up with germline, which may come from a read error. The chain recombines TRBV5-1 with TRBJ2-1, with 9 bases matching TRBD1. The CDR3 consists of 12 residues. Germline values: CDR1 SGHRS, CDR2 YFSETQ. CDR3 region: CASSLEGTGRLF. The CDR3 DNA sequence: TGCGCCAGCAGCTTGGAAGGGACAGGGAGACTCTTC.

Only a few counts were recorded for this clone. The chain is built from TRBV4-2 and TRBJ2-7; 8 nucleotides align to TRBD2. The CDR3 covers 16 residues. The germline V gene encodes CDR1 LGHNA and CDR2 YNFKEQ. With 4 bases clipped from V and 0 bases from J, the junction kept 8 bases outside the gene matches. The CDR3 is CASSPATSALSYEQYF. Here the CDR3 DNA reads TGTGCCAGCAGCCCAGCGACTAGCGCCCTCTCCTACGAGCAGTACTTC.

The chain carries TRBV4-2 and TRBJ2-2; tentatively, D is TRBD1 (6 bases). CDR3 length: 19 residues. CDR1 and CDR2 (germline): LGHNA, YNFKEQ. V was shortened by 1 base and J by 0 bases, with 18 bases between the two germline ends. The DNA for the CDR3 is TGTGCCAGCAGCCAAGGGATGTCAGGGGCCTTAACGAACACCGGGGAGCTGTTTTTT. Amino acid sequence: CASSQGMSGALTNTGELFF.

J is TRBJ1-2 and V is TRBV5-4; the D is unclear. CDR1 and CDR2 (germline): SGHNT, YYREEE (reference sequence). The CDR3 loop spans 13 amino acids. Trimming took off 0 bases at V and 7 bases at J, with 10 bases between the two ends. The CDR3 region has the DNA TGTGCCAGCAGCTTGGCCGGGGTATCTGGCTACACCTTC. Translated, it gives CASSLAGVSGYTF.

This chain uses TRBV7-3 with TRBJ1-6; TRBD1 matches 7 bases. V dropped 1 base and J dropped 9; count of bases not matched to a gene: 33. CDR3 size: 24 residues. Per the germline V gene, CDR1 is SGHTA and CDR2 is FQGTGA. In nucleotides, the CDR3 is TGTGCCAGCAGCTTAAATCCCCTGAGAAAGACAGGTCAGGGGAACAGGGGAGTCAGTTCACCCCTCCACTTT. It codes for CASSLNPLRKTGQGNRGVSSPLHF.

The chain has TRBV15 and TRBJ1-3; no definite D call. The CDR3 runs 14 residues. CDR1 LNHNV and CDR2 YYDKDF come from the germline V gene (reference sequence). V lost 1 base to trimming and J lost 1 base, with 5 bases between them. CDR3 DNA sequence: TGTGCCACCAGCAGAGGTGGTTCTGGAAACACCATATATTTT. It codes for CATSRGGSGNTIYF.

This clone was recorded a few times. This sequence joins TRBV6-5 and TRBJ1-2, with unresolved D. This CDR3 comprises 15 residues. V shed 0 bases and J shed 4 bases, with 12 bases lying between them. The germline CDR1 and CDR2 sequences are MNHEY and SVGAGI. The chain's CDR3 is CASSYSARKGYGYTF. CDR3 DNA sequence: TGTGCCAGCAGTTACTCGGCAAGAAAGGGCTATGGCTACACCTTC.

The chain has TRBV20-1 and TRBJ2-3, with a tentative D call TRBD1 (5 bases). The V gene lost 3 bases and the J gene lost 2 bases, with 12 bases spanning the gap. The CDR3 has 14 residues. The V gene's germline CDR1 is DFQATT and CDR2 SNEGSKA (reference sequence). CDR3 sequence: CSASLTEATDTQYF. The DNA for the CDR3 is TGCAGTGCTAGTTTGACAGAAGCCACAGATACGCAGTATTTT.

The rearrangement links TRBV24-1 to TRBJ2-1; 8 bases are shared with TRBD2. Trimming took 3 bases from V and 1 from J; bases not matched to a gene: 7. CDR1 KGHDR and CDR2 SFDVKD come from the germline V gene. The CDR3 sequence is 17 residues long. The CDR3 loop reads CATSDGGAGASYNEQFF. Here the CDR3 DNA reads TGTGCCACCAGTGATGGGGGAGCGGGGGCATCCTACAATGAGCAGTTCTTC.

The gene calls are TRBV5-1 and TRBJ1-1; the D gene is possibly TRBD1 (5 bases). Germline CDR1 is SGHRS and CDR2 is YFSETQ. The CDR3 length is 15 residues. Deletions cut 2 bases from V and 2 bases from J, with 13 bases between. The CDR3 loop is CASSFTTVRNTEAFF. The DNA for the CDR3 is TGCGCCAGCAGCTTCACGACAGTGCGTAACACTGAAGCTTTCTTT.

The rearrangement joins TRBV9 to TRBJ1-6, with no clear D. Trimming took off 3 bases at V and 7 bases at J, with 8 bases between the two ends. The germline CDR1 and CDR2 sequences are SGDLS and YYNGEE. The length of the CDR3 is 13 residues. The CDR3 region is CASSAVGNSPLHF. The CDR3 DNA is TGTGCCAGCAGCGCGGTGGGGAATTCACCCCTCCACTTT.